The 3 T cell receptor beta chains below all came from one sample that was sequenced in a study of STAT5B mutations in CD4+ large granular lymphocyte leukemia (dated by TCRdb to between 2021 and 2024). To prepare the library, the immunoSEQ multiplex PCR assay was applied. The immuneACCESS repertoire file appears here via TCRdb, limited to in-frame rearrangements. These files lack a portion of the clones; in checked studies, under half of the deficit traces to unresolved V genes, and the cause of the others is not known. Within this sample are fewer than 50,000 clones, with 65% to 90% of them counted one time only. The ten largest clonotypes hold less than 3% of the sample. Sequencing input: CD4+ T cells from blood buffy coats. The receptors come from a human donor in good health.

J is TRBJ2-3 and V is TRBV29-1; D not resolved. Germline lookup yields CDR1 SQVTM and CDR2 ANQGSEA. The CDR3 is made up of 13 amino acids. The germline V and J ends were trimmed by 2 bases and 2 bases, with 8 bases remaining between them. The CDR3 sequence is CSVERLTTDTQYF. The CDR3 nucleotides are TGCAGCGTTGAAAGGCTTACCACAGATACGCAGTATTTT.

The chain is built from TRBV7-6 and TRBJ1-3; 8 bases align to TRBD1. V lost 5 bases to trimming and J lost 1 base; unmatched junction nucleotides: 4. The CDR3 totals 15 residues. The V gene's germline CDR1 is SGHVS and CDR2 FNYEAQ. The CDR3: CASSLTGDSGNTIYF. For the CDR3, the DNA is TGTGCCAGCAGCCTGACAGGGGATTCTGGAAACACCATATATTTT.

Only one count was recorded for this clone. The rearrangement joins TRBV11-2 to TRBJ2-1; D remains unclear. Germline lookup yields CDR1 SGHAT and CDR2 FQNNGV. The CDR3 contains 18 residues. The V and J ends lost 2 bases and 0 bases respectively, with 17 bases between them. The CDR3 sequence is CASSLSTAGWSSYNEQFF. CDR3 nucleotide sequence: TGTGCCAGCAGCTTAAGCACGGCAGGTTGGAGCTCCTACAATGAGCAGTTCTTC.